A selection of T cell receptor beta chains follows, all from one sample in a study of blood T cell repertoires in COVID-19. Sequencing was performed with immunoSEQ multiplex PCR; in TCRdb, only in-frame clones are kept and a portion is missing. The sample records 250,000 to 300,000 clones, approximately 88% being singletons. Input material: PBMCs or T cells enriched from blood (not recorded which). These receptors all stem from a woman aged 25-40 years who had recovered from COVID-19. Each CDR3 is given with its conserved first and last residue. The order of the fields is CDR3 length, J gene, D gene, clone size, V gene, CDR3 DNA, CDR3 protein. A D gene is named only where the DNA matches it firmly. Part of the rows lack a size; the others show once, few, many or a class for expanded clones.

length: 14; J: TRBJ2-2; D: TRBD2; size: NA; V: TRBV3-1/TRBV3-2; DNA: TGTGCCAGCAGCCAGACTAGCGGGACCGGGGAGCTGTTTTTT; CDR3: CASSQTSGTGELFF
length: 13; J: TRBJ1-2; D: NA; size: NA; V: TRBV15; DNA: TGTGCCACCAGCAGAGAGGGGCGTCATGGCTACACCTTC; CDR3: CATSREGRHGYTF
length: 20; J: TRBJ2-6; D: TRBD1; size: NA; V: TRBV28; DNA: TGTGCCAGCAGTCGACCGACCTCGGGACAGGGCCTCTCTGGGGCCAACGTCCTGACTTTC; CDR3: CASSRPTSGQGLSGANVLTF
length: 12; J: TRBJ2-7; D: NA; size: NA; V: TRBV3-1/TRBV3-2; DNA: TGTGCCAGCAGCCAAACGCAGCGGGAGCAGTACTTC; CDR3: CASSQTQREQYF
length: 14; J: TRBJ1-3; D: NA; size: NA; V: TRBV5-4; DNA: TGTGCCAGCAGCTACGGGGGCTCTGGAAACACCATATATTTT; CDR3: CASSYGGSGNTIYF
length: 13; J: TRBJ1-1; D: NA; size: many; V: TRBV11-3; DNA: TGTGCCAGCAGCTTAACGATCGGCACTGAAGCTTTCTTT; CDR3: CASSLTIGTEAFF
length: 14; J: TRBJ2-1; D: NA; size: NA; V: TRBV27; DNA: TGTGCCAGCACCCCAGGGTTCTCCTACAATGAGCAGTTCTTC; CDR3: CASTPGFSYNEQFF
length: 16; J: TRBJ2-3; D: TRBD2; size: NA; V: TRBV5-1; DNA: TGCGCCAGCAGCTTGGCCCCGACTAGCGGGATTGGTACGCAGTATTTT; CDR3: CASSLAPTSGIGTQYF
length: 15; J: TRBJ1-1; D: NA; size: NA; V: TRBV28; DNA: TGTGCCAGCAGAGCGTCCCGGGGTAGAAACACTGAAGCTTTCTTT; CDR3: CASRASRGRNTEAFF
length: 16; J: TRBJ2-1; D: NA; size: few; V: TRBV5-1; DNA: TGCGCCAGCAGCTTGGGCATCGTAAGGAGGGGCAATGAGCAGTTCTTC; CDR3: CASSLGIVRRGNEQFF
length: 17; J: TRBJ2-3; D: TRBD2; size: NA; V: TRBV10-2; DNA: TGCGCCAGCAGTGAATTCGGCCTAGCGGGTCGCACAGATACGCAGTATTTT; CDR3: CASSEFGLAGRTDTQYF
length: 14; J: TRBJ2-4; D: NA; size: NA; V: TRBV28; DNA: TGTGCCAGCAGTTTTCGTGCAGTAGCCATGGTTCAGTACTTC; CDR3: CASSFRAVAMVQYF
length: 15; J: TRBJ1-2; D: NA; size: NA; V: TRBV7-2; DNA: TGTGCCAGCAGCCTCCCCCAGAGGCGGAGCTATGGCTACACCTTC; CDR3: CASSLPQRRSYGYTF
length: 15; J: TRBJ2-5; D: NA; size: NA; V: TRBV5-1; DNA: TGCGCCAGCAGCTTCAGGAAGGTCGGACAAGAGACCCAGTACTTC; CDR3: CASSFRKVGQETQYF
length: 13; J: TRBJ1-6; D: NA; size: NA; V: TRBV27; DNA: TGTGCCAGCAGTTCCCAGGGTTATTCACCCCTCCACTTT; CDR3: CASSSQGYSPLHF
length: 12; J: TRBJ2-3; D: NA; size: NA; V: TRBV10-3; DNA: TGTGCCATCAGTGAGCCGTACAATACGCAGTATTTT; CDR3: CAISEPYNTQYF
length: 16; J: TRBJ1-2; D: TRBD1; size: NA; V: TRBV15; DNA: TGTGCCACCAGCCCAGACAGGGCAGGGATTAACTATGGCTACACCTTC; CDR3: CATSPDRAGINYGYTF
length: 14; J: TRBJ2-7; D: TRBD1; size: NA; V: TRBV4-2; DNA: TGTGCCAGCAGCCAATACAGGGGATCCTACGAGCAGTACTTC; CDR3: CASSQYRGSYEQYF
length: 14; J: TRBJ1-6; D: NA; size: NA; V: TRBV7-8; DNA: TGTGCCAGCAGCGGGGGGGCAGATAATTCACCCCTCCACTTT; CDR3: CASSGGADNSPLHF
length: 13; J: TRBJ1-4; D: TRBD1; size: few; V: TRBV2; DNA: TGTGCCAGCAGTAGGACAGGAAATGAAAAACTGTTTTTT; CDR3: CASSRTGNEKLFF
length: 14; J: TRBJ1-4; D: NA; size: NA; V: TRBV27; DNA: TGTGCCAGCAGTTTATCAAGGGGCCCCGAAAAACTGTTTTTT; CDR3: CASSLSRGPEKLFF
length: 14; J: TRBJ1-1; D: NA; size: NA; V: TRBV28; DNA: TGTGCCAGCAGTAATCCACAGGGTATCACTGAAGCTTTCTTT; CDR3: CASSNPQGITEAFF
length: 14; J: TRBJ1-2; D: TRBD1; size: NA; V: TRBV27; DNA: TGTGCCAGCAGTCTTCAGGGGGGAAACTATGGCTACACCTTC; CDR3: CASSLQGGNYGYTF
length: 13; J: TRBJ1-1; D: TRBD1; size: few; V: TRBV7-9; DNA: TGTGCCAGCAGCTTAAGACAGGGGGGTGAAGCTTTCTTT; CDR3: CASSLRQGGEAFF
length: 13; J: TRBJ1-2; D: NA; size: NA; V: TRBV30; DNA: TGTGCCTGGAGTGGGGGGCTCGACTATGGCTACACCTTC; CDR3: CAWSGGLDYGYTF
length: 19; J: TRBJ2-1; D: TRBD2; size: NA; V: TRBV5-5; DNA: TGTGCCAGCAGCTTGGTGGTTAGCGGGAGTTACAGCTCCTACAATGAGCAGTTCTTC; CDR3: CASSLVVSGSYSSYNEQFF
length: 15; J: TRBJ2-1; D: NA; size: NA; V: TRBV4-1; DNA: TGCGCCAGCAGCCAGAGGGGGGGGGTATACAATGAGCAGTTCTTC; CDR3: CASSQRGGVYNEQFF
length: 14; J: TRBJ1-2; D: TRBD1; size: NA; V: TRBV5-4; DNA: TGTGCCAGCAGCTTGGGGACAGGACTAAATGGCTACACCTTC; CDR3: CASSLGTGLNGYTF
length: 17; J: TRBJ1-2; D: NA; size: NA; V: TRBV24-1; DNA: TGTGCCACCAGTGATTTGTCGAAGTTGGTAGAGGGTGATGGCTACACCTTC; CDR3: CATSDLSKLVEGDGYTF
length: 13; J: TRBJ2-2; D: NA; size: NA; V: TRBV5-4; DNA: TGTGCCAGCAGCTTAAATTCGGGGGGGGAGCTGTTTTTT; CDR3: CASSLNSGGELFF
length: 14; J: TRBJ1-4; D: TRBD1; size: NA; V: TRBV6-5; DNA: TGTGCCAGCAGTTTCGCGACAGGGGTCGGAAAACTGTTTTTT; CDR3: CASSFATGVGKLFF
length: 14; J: TRBJ2-3; D: TRBD2; size: NA; V: TRBV9; DNA: TGTGCCAGCAGCGTCGGGGGGAGCACAGATACGCAGTATTTT; CDR3: CASSVGGSTDTQYF